This TCR beta chain was documented in a study of cytomegalovirus exposure and HLA in healthy donors (dated by TCRdb to the late 2010s). A note on the overall study: In an earlier analysis of under 750 of the donors, 250 to 350 Gb of sequence data and some 120 million unique TCR beta sequences from about 179 million T cells were reported. About 300 gigabases of sequencing data and approximately 93 million unique TCR sequences were included in an early release covering 500 to 750 HLA-typed donors. Of the 300 to 400 genotyped donors, about 84% fell in the genetic ancestry cluster associated with self-reported Caucasian donors. The study was designed to test whether signatures of past pathogen exposure could be identified by cataloging public T cell receptors. The T cell repertoires of 666 subjects were profiled by immunosequencing and related to cytomegalovirus serostatus. Along with the approximately 650-subject first cohort, a separate validation cohort of over a hundred different subjects was used. The study combined high-throughput TCR immunosequencing, statistical association of individual TCRs with disease status, and machine learning to predict cytomegalovirus infection status. A later analysis re-analyzed previously published TCR beta repertoires from 600 to 850 donors and added high-resolution HLA genotyping to study TCR occurrence patterns. Rather than using new phenotypic data, the later analysis identified candidate immune exposures from TCR beta sequences and from how often those sequences occurred across donors. To decide whether each TCR beta V gene segment behaved as functional or pseudogenic, an earlier analysis of approximately 620 of the donors relied on high-throughput TCR beta sequencing. Donor age, sex, ethnicity and CMV serostatus were compiled together with the repertoire data. Genome-wide SNP genotypes for about 55% of the roughly 670 donors were used in a later genetic analysis, which treated that subset as a discovery cohort. Every discovery cohort repertoire had been produced on one sequencing platform. Both class I and class II loci were covered by HLA typing, at four-digit resolution. Typing coverage differed by locus: A, B, C, DRB1 and DQB1 were typed in roughly 620-640 donors, DQA1 in 522, DPA1 in some 570, and DPB1 in 400 to 490. Because of strong linkage in the cohort, 4 to 6 DR-DQ haplotypes were treated as single units for association and clustering. Among around 400 genotyped donors of the cohort, an average of about 220,000 unique TCR beta nucleotide sequences was sequenced per donor, of which about 19% were non-productive. The research as a whole found: Correlated functional status among segregating V segments might reflect linkage disequilibrium, but an unknown experimental factor could not be ruled out. In a later analysis, the rate of TCR association differed among HLA loci, with DRB1 alleles having the most associated TCRs and HLA-C alleles having the fewest. Immune exposure information for the cohort was limited to CMV serostatus. A few of the identified cytomegalovirus-associated TCR beta chains were confirmed in vitro to be specific for cytomegalovirus antigens. V-gene and J-gene trimming of TCR beta chains was associated with a missense DCLRE1C variant in a later genetic analysis, and the association was replicated in an independent cohort. A further reported finding was that TCR beta sequences accurately predicted the HLA-A and HLA-B alleles for most subjects in the first cohort. The classifier was reported to diagnose cytomegalovirus status with high specificity and sensitivity in both the original cohort and the validation cohort. A later genetic analysis reported fewer N-insertions in productive TCRs among donors in an Asian-associated ancestry cluster than the roughly 700-donor mean. A later analysis found that most CMV-associated TCR beta chains appeared HLA-restricted, with HLA associations seemingly driven largely by CMV exposure. The cohort was sequenced for TCR beta chains only, and without alpha or paired-chain data the features that could be detected were limited. Roughly uniform sequencing depth across donors was assumed in presence/absence analyses, although this assumption may not hold. The 87-base-pair reads could not distinguish some IMGT-functional V segments, including TRBV6-2 and TRBV6-3, so those segments were excluded. A total of 150 to 200 TCR beta chains were listed by the study as associated with cytomegalovirus. According to the authors, the approach could potentially be generalized to other disease states and immunological phenotypes. An earlier analysis of approximately 600 of the donors showed that most TCR beta V segments appeared in productive rearrangements either about 87% or about 30% of the time, which broadly matched IMGT annotations. The sequencing pipeline was judged likely to have produced a cluster of highly shared sequence variants as a technical artifact. Because some donors lacked HLA typing at each locus, the association tests relied only on the typed subset. Assigning TCR associations to individual alleles was difficult when HLA alleles, especially DR and DQ, strongly co-occurred. Several of the top co-occurrence clusters appeared to be linked to parvovirus B19, influenza, CMV and Epstein-Barr virus, according to a later analysis. Most TCR sequences were seen in very few donors, while some public TCRs were found in many individuals. Over 15 rarely observed V segments, including chromosome 9 orphons, were excluded from the earlier analysis of several hundred of the donors because counts were too low. Specific HLA alleles were associated with 16,951 TCR beta sequences at a false discovery rate of 0.05 in a later analysis. In a later analysis, HLA-associated TCR beta chains were found to be more clonally expanded and to have lower generation probabilities than equally common non-associated chains.

In total, approximately 610 healthy bone marrow donors made up the cohort. At the time of sampling, every cohort member was nominally healthy, though immune exposures that went unrecorded were likely present. The donor tested CMV seropositive, placing the donor among the 289 seropositive members of the cohort. Every donor gave a peripheral blood sample, and the peripheral blood mononuclear cells from that sample were used for TCR beta sequencing. The Qiagen DNeasy Blood Extraction Kit was used to extract genomic DNA from the blood cell samples. The library was obtained by the immunoSEQ multiplex PCR assay. A mixture of 60 forward primers for TCR Vbeta segments and 13 reverse primers for TCR Jbeta segments was used in the multiplex PCR. Amplification of the CDR3 region of rearranged TCR beta genes was performed with a multiplex PCR assay on genomic DNA. Amplified TCR beta libraries were sequenced as 87-base-pair reads on the Illumina HiSeq System. The authors' pipeline ran thus. In a later analysis, tens of millions of unique TCR beta chains were counted across the roughly 610 repertoires, and some 10 million of these chains were shared by at least two donors. To remove PCR and sequencing errors, raw reads were error-corrected and collapsed into unique sequences using a nearest-neighbor algorithm that merged closely related sequences. Alignment of CDR3 sequences to IMGT reference sequences was used to assign V, D and J gene segments. For a sequence to be retained, a match of at least six nucleotides to both a V gene segment and a J gene segment was required. A rearrangement was called productive if the CDR3 had no stop codons and remained in frame with V and J, and every other rearrangement was called non-productive. Following IMGT convention, CDR3 was defined as the stretch from the second conserved V-encoded cysteine to the conserved J-encoded phenylalanine. In an earlier analysis of roughly 610 of the donors, sequences lacking an unambiguous match to a single V gene segment were excluded. In an earlier analysis of approximately 560 of the donors, a V segment was called functional when productive rearrangements were above 56.7%, and segregating when the standard deviation between donors exceeded 5%. A statistical classification framework was built to diagnose cytomegalovirus status from the catalog of TCR beta chain sequences. In a later analysis, V and J genes were assigned by comparing TCR nucleotide sequences against IMGT/GENE-DB human TR gene sequences. The TCRdist pipeline was used in a later analysis to assign CDR3 sequences and most-parsimonious VDJ recombination scenarios. In a later analysis, every TCR beta chain was defined by the combination of its CDR3 amino acid sequence and its V-gene family, and reads without a unique V-gene family were dropped. In a later analysis, 450 to 600 highly shared, low-generation-probability nucleotide sequences were removed to address suspected cross-contamination and a sequencing artifact. A later analysis calculated a clonal expansion index for each public chain from normalized within-repertoire ranks of inferred template counts. Generation probabilities in a later analysis came from a VDJ recombination model fitted to out-of-frame rearrangements, and those results were checked against IGoR. In a later analysis, hypergeometric tests were used to score TCR-TCR, TCR-HLA and TCR-CMV co-occurrence, with a repertoire-size bias correction applied to TCR pairs. A later analysis estimated false discovery rates by permuting HLA or CMV assignments 20 times. In a later analysis, co-occurring TCRs were grouped with DBSCAN, and TCRdist sequence similarity was added when clustering was performed within HLA-allele-positive subsets. Repertoires with fewer than 30,000 or more than 120,000 public chains were left out of co-occurrence clustering, as were five repertoires with anomalous nucleotide sharing. TCRdb stores this immuneACCESS table with in-frame sequences only. Part of the clones is absent; in the studies checked, under half of the shortfall reflects unresolved V genes, and no reason is known for the rest. From that table come the V and J calls and clone size; the DNA was used to work out D and trimming. This sample lists about 160,000 clones; roughly 80% were detected once. The ten largest make up roughly 7.5% of the sample.

From a lookup of the germline V gene, CDR1 and CDR2 are LGHNA and YNFKEQ. Trimming removed 0 bases from V and 4 bases from J, leaving 15 bases between the germline ends. The CDR3 sequence holds 16 residues, the cysteine and phenylalanine included. The entry retains the CDR3 DNA only, 48 bases that are in frame from base 1. About this clone itself: No antigen is known for it. Nothing much larger sits one base from this clone, and base qualities are not available.

The sequence joins TRBV4-2 to TRBJ1-1; the D gene is perhaps TRBD1, from 6 matching bases. The material sequenced was PBMCs. The receptor was isolated from a woman aged 25 to 39 in good health and CMV-seropositive. The CDR3 is CASSQEAFGGGTEAFF. The DNA sequence is given as TGTGCCAGCAGCCAAGAGGCGTTTGGGGGCGGCACTGAAGCTTTCTTT.